This entry describes one TCR beta chain. In germline, CDR1 is SNHLY, CDR2 FYNNEI. V was clipped by 2 bases and J by 3 bases, with 10 bases between them. The CDR3 contains 14 residues. Those enrolled, adults aged about 18 to 89 years, came from 25 or so US areas. The recovered donors of Cohort 3 showed two negative PCRs, clearance, or symptom resolution. Original data processing: Reference gene primer amplification yielded estimated nucleated cell counts. TCRdb keeps only in-frame clones here, not all; method: immunoSEQ multiplex PCR. The V and J calls and clone size were taken over from that table, and D and trimming were inferred from the DNA. The sample holds more than 300,000 clones, 65% to 90% seen once. This record belongs to a study of blood T cell repertoires in COVID-19. Study background: Sources were T cells, B-cell-depleted T cells, or PBMCs; the material itself was cDNA or gDNA.

The sequencing sample was made of PBMCs or T cells enriched from blood (not recorded which). This TCR came from a woman aged 18-30 years who had recovered from COVID-19. The J gene is TRBJ2-5, the V gene TRBV2; no firm D call. CDR3 sequence (DNA): TGTGCCAGCAGTGAAAGCCCCCCGAAAGAGACCCAGTACTTC. This sequence encodes CASSESPPKETQYF. Full variable domain (missing parts from reference TRBV2 and TRBJ2-5): EPEVTQTPSHQVTQMGQEVILRCVPISNHLYFYWYRQILGQKVEFLVSFYNNEISEKSEIFDDQFSVERPDGSNFTLKIRSTKLEDSAMYFCASSESPPKETQYFGPGTRLLVL.